A selection of T cell receptor beta chains follows, all from one sample in a study of OX40 agonist ivuxolimab in advanced cancers. Using immunoSEQ multiplex PCR, the repertoire was profiled, and TCRdb retains in-frame clones only, with some absent. This sample carries 84,000 or so clones, approximately 80% of them seen once, and the ten largest clones take about 2.5%. The sample in question was CD4+ or CD8+ T cells sorted from blood, obtained in a trial of the OX40 agonist ivuxolimab. All receptors derive from an adult with an advanced solid tumor such as melanoma, head and neck, liver or kidney cancer. The CDR3 runs from the conserved cysteine through the conserved F or W. D genes are given only for firm matches. Clone size is not always given. Where it is, it says once, few, many or a class for expanded clones.

j_call v_call d_call clone_size cdr3_aa cdr3_nt
TRBJ1-1 TRBV7-9 . . CASSLEYQGQLFF TGTGCCAGCAGCTTAGAGTATCAGGGGCAGCTTTTCTTT
TRBJ2-5 TRBV7-3 . . CASSLASTQETQYF TGTGCCAGCAGCTTAGCGTCCACTCAAGAGACCCAGTACTTC
TRBJ1-1 TRBV7-6 . once CASSSQVGSRRNTEAFF TGTGCCAGCAGCTCCCAGGTTGGGTCCCGGAGAAACACTGAAGCTTTCTTT
TRBJ2-4 TRBV7-2 TRBD2 . CASSGGGVAKNIQYF TGTGCCAGCAGCGGCGGGGGGGTTGCCAAAAACATTCAGTACTTC
TRBJ2-1 TRBV9 . . CASSVGGGSHEQFF TGTGCCAGCAGCGTTGGTGGGGGGTCGCATGAGCAGTTCTTC
TRBJ1-2 TRBV28 . . CASSFEGYGYTF TGTGCCAGCAGTTTTGAGGGATATGGCTACACCTTC
TRBJ1-4 TRBV19 . . CASSPNDGVVEKLFF TGTGCCAGTAGTCCCAACGACGGGGTTGTTGAAAAACTGTTTTTT
TRBJ2-7 TRBV7-2 . few CASSSPGDGTYEQYF TGTGCCAGCAGCTCACCAGGGGACGGTACCTACGAGCAGTACTTC
TRBJ1-5 TRBV6-6 TRBD1 medium-sized CASSSRTGATLQPQHF TGTGCCAGCAGTTCCAGGACAGGGGCGACCCTCCAGCCCCAGCATTTT
TRBJ1-1 TRBV19 TRBD1 . CASSHPTGIPFF TGTGCCAGTAGTCACCCGACAGGGATCCCTTTCTTT
TRBJ2-2 TRBV28 . few CASRPGQGGYTGELFF TGTGCCAGCAGACCTGGGCAGGGGGGGTACACCGGGGAGCTGTTTTTT
TRBJ1-1 TRBV5-1 . . CASSLDRGDTEAFF TGCGCCAGCAGCTTGGATAGGGGAGACACTGAAGCTTTCTTT
TRBJ2-2 TRBV27 TRBD2 few CASSLYPTTSNTGELFF TGTGCCAGCAGTTTATACCCCACGACTAGCAACACCGGGGAGCTGTTTTTT
TRBJ2-5 TRBV18 . . CASSPGGGETQYF TGTGCCAGCTCACCTGGGGGTGGAGAGACCCAGTACTTC
TRBJ1-5 TRBV19 . few CASSQSIQVYSNQPQHF TGTGCCAGTAGCCAATCAATACAGGTTTATAGCAATCAGCCCCAGCATTTT
TRBJ2-7 TRBV5-4 . . CASSRGGQGFISYEQYF TGTGCCAGCAGCCGAGGGGGTCAGGGTTTTATTTCCTACGAGCAGTACTTC
TRBJ2-2 TRBV11-3 TRBD2 few CASSHAWEGRNTGELFF TGTGCCAGCAGTCACGCTTGGGAGGGAAGGAACACCGGGGAGCTGTTTTTT
TRBJ1-4 TRBV18 . . CASSPNIGEREKLFF TGTGCCAGCTCACCCAATATAGGGGAAAGAGAAAAACTGTTTTTT
TRBJ2-6 TRBV18 TRBD2 . CASSPVAGASSGANVLTF TGTGCCAGCTCACCCGTAGCGGGGGCGAGCTCTGGGGCCAACGTCCTGACTTTC
TRBJ1-5 TRBV19 . . CASSILNQPQHF TGTGCCAGTAGTATTCTTAATCAGCCCCAGCATTTT
TRBJ1-5 TRBV7-2 . . CASSLGVNQPQHF TGTGCCAGCAGCTTAGGTGTAAATCAGCCCCAGCATTTT
TRBJ2-1 TRBV5-1 . . CASSSQGSLYNEQFF TGCGCCAGCAGCTCCCAAGGATCGCTTTACAATGAGCAGTTCTTC
TRBJ1-4 TRBV5-4 . . CASSQEMTKNEKLFF TGTGCCAGCAGCCAAGAAATGACGAAGAATGAAAAACTGTTTTTT
TRBJ2-5 TRBV9 . . CASSVVPGEYQETQYF TGTGCCAGCAGCGTAGTACCAGGGGAGTACCAAGAGACCCAGTACTTC
TRBJ2-3 TRBV27 TRBD2 . CASSWGQSGGLTTDTQYF TGTGCCAGCAGTTGGGGACAAAGCGGGGGGCTTACCACAGATACGCAGTATTTT
TRBJ1-1 TRBV18 TRBD1 . CASSPQSRQGRNTEAFF TGTGCCAGCTCACCACAAAGCCGACAGGGACGGAACACTGAAGCTTTCTTT
TRBJ1-4 TRBV18 . . CASSPRLTGNNEKLFF TGTGCCAGCTCACCACGTTTAACAGGGAATAATGAAAAACTGTTTTTT
TRBJ2-1 TRBV14 . once CASSQDWYNEQFF TGTGCCAGCAGCCAGGACTGGTACAATGAGCAGTTCTTC
TRBJ1-1 TRBV15 . . CATSRGRGQTEAFF TGTGCCACCAGCAGAGGGCGGGGGCAGACTGAAGCTTTCTTT
TRBJ1-5 TRBV28 TRBD1 . CATSKDRGFGNQPQHF TGTGCCACCTCAAAGGACAGGGGATTCGGCAATCAGCCCCAGCATTTT
TRBJ2-3 TRBV6-5 TRBD1 . CASSPRDREDTQYF TGTGCCAGCAGTCCCCGGGACAGGGAGGATACGCAGTATTTT
TRBJ1-1 TRBV6-1 TRBD1 . CASSGQGDTEAFF TGTGCCAGCAGTGGACAGGGGGACACTGAAGCTTTCTTT
TRBJ1-1 TRBV2 TRBD1 . CASSENRGRTEAFF TGTGCCAGCAGTGAAAACAGGGGGCGCACTGAAGCTTTCTTT
TRBJ1-1 TRBV19 . . CASSMFGTTSAFF TGTGCCAGTAGTATGTTTGGCACAACAAGCGCTTTCTTT
TRBJ2-4 TRBV7-7 . . CASRGQRGSKNIQYF TGTGCCAGCAGAGGACAGCGAGGATCCAAAAACATTCAGTACTTC
TRBJ1-2 TRBV7-2 . . CASSLNGQGGYTF TGTGCCAGCAGCTTAAACGGGCAGGGTGGCTACACCTTC
TRBJ2-5 TRBV11-2 . . CASSSLGGRAQETQYF TGTGCCAGCAGCTCCCTAGGGGGAAGGGCCCAAGAGACCCAGTACTTC
TRBJ2-2 TRBV29-1 . . CSARPSNTGELFF TGCAGCGCTCGCCCTTCGAACACCGGGGAGCTGTTTTTT
TRBJ1-4 TRBV7-9 . . CASSLGENEKLFF TGTGCCAGCAGCTTAGGAGAGAATGAAAAACTGTTTTTT
TRBJ2-2 TRBV2 TRBD2 few CASSEGLAGTGELFF TGTGCCAGCAGTGAAGGACTAGCGGGGACCGGGGAGCTGTTTTTT
TRBJ1-6 TRBV7-9 . . CASSPTLTAGNSPLHF TGTGCCAGCAGCCCCACCTTGACCGCGGGCAATTCACCCCTCCACTTT
TRBJ2-1 TRBV7-3 . . CASSLNRSFF TGTGCCAGCAGCTTAAATCGATCGTTCTTC
TRBJ2-3 TRBV7-2 . . CASSLVVGTDTQYF TGTGCCAGCAGCTTAGTGGTCGGCACAGATACGCAGTATTTT
TRBJ2-5 TRBV5-1 TRBD2 once CASCRAGAIEETQYF TGCGCCAGCTGTAGAGCGGGGGCGATAGAAGAGACCCAGTACTTC
TRBJ2-5 TRBV7-9 . . CASSLDRGTLGPETQYF TGTGCCAGCAGCTTAGATAGGGGGACGCTAGGCCCGGAGACCCAGTACTTC
TRBJ1-2 TRBV6-5 . . CASSSGGADYGYTF TGTGCCAGCAGTTCCGGGGGGGCGGACTATGGCTACACCTTC
TRBJ2-1 TRBV2 . . CASSERQPYDSEQFF TGTGCCAGCAGTGAAAGACAGCCGTACGATAGTGAGCAGTTCTTC
TRBJ2-3 TRBV9 TRBD2 few CASSVAVGGLAATDTQYF TGTGCCAGCAGCGTAGCGGTGGGGGGACTAGCGGCCACAGATACGCAGTATTTT
TRBJ2-1 TRBV2 . . CASSAYNEQFF TGTGCCAGCAGTGCGTACAATGAGCAGTTCTTC